Sequencing of this TCR beta chain was carried out in a study of T cell changes during pregnancy in multiple sclerosis. V lost 1 base to trimming and J lost 9 bases; unmatched junction nucleotides: 7. The germline V gene encodes CDR1 SGHDN and CDR2 FVKESK. The CDR3 has 14 residues. The method was immunoSEQ multiplex PCR; TCRdb's version includes in-frame clones alone and lacks a portion of them. The sample consists of around 26,000 clones, about 89% of them appearing once. Source: CD8+ T cells from peripheral blood mononuclear cells, taken in the first trimester of pregnancy. The source of this sequence is a female donor in good health, enrolled as a control in a pregnancy study. The gene calls are TRBV14 and TRBJ1-2, with TRBD1 matching over 8 bases. CDR3 loop: CASSQALRQGSYTF. The CDR3 DNA sequence: TGTGCCAGCAGCCAAGCCCTCAGACAGGGGAGCTACACCTTC.